This is a list of T cell receptor beta chains from one sample in a study of shared clonotypes between healthy human individuals. Profiling relied on immunoSEQ multiplex PCR, and the TCRdb table lists in-frame clones only, not all of them. This sample has millions of clones; more than 90% occur once, and the top ten carry about 0.13%. Material for sequencing was naive CD4+ T cells sorted from blood. These TCRs come from a man younger than 35 in good health. CDR3s include the opening cysteine and the closing phenylalanine or tryptophan. Fields, in order: V gene, CDR3 protein.

TRBV27 CASSFGLEQYF
TRBV5-4 CASSFRVGNSPLHF
TRBV5-4 CASSYGLASYEQYF
TRBV11-2 CASSDSRQGQNSPLHF
TRBV10-3 CAITNHQAVNTGELFF
TRBV21-1 CASSHRTVTNEKLFF
TRBV6-4 CASSVNPLPTDTQYF
TRBV29-1 CSAKAGVGDTQYF
TRBV15 CATSRDKQDEQYF
TRBV4-3 CASRSWTGTPEQFF
TRBV5-1 CASSPGTGVPNTEAFF
TRBV5-8 CASSPDRSYNSPLHF
TRBV6-6 CASSPRDYSNQPQHF
TRBV18 CASSRTGTLNTEAFF
TRBV10-3 CASRSGGSSYNEQFF
TRBV5-6 CASSAPDGALGETQYF
TRBV15 CATSRVGLRRGNQPQHF
TRBV30 CAWSPRGTYTGELFF
TRBV7-9 CASSSLTGASSEQYF
TRBV7-2 CASSFPYGGSGGYTF
TRBV7-2 CASRGGGETQYF
TRBV29-1 CSVDPQSTDTQYF
TRBV4-2 CASSHTGGYEQYF
TRBV5-1 CASSLVRVSYNEQFF
TRBV7-3 CASSFLDPAGANVLTF
TRBV2 CASLSQGSYEQYF
TRBV5-4 CASSLDPGGGAFF
TRBV7-8 CASSSGRLAGLNEQYF
TRBV6-5 CASRRTGTVNSPLHF
TRBV10-2 CASSGQGAGEKLFF
TRBV6-1 CASSEPGRRAYEQYF
TRBV4-2 CASSQEGRTGSGNTIYF
TRBV5-1 CASRAGTGGFWVRVNTEAFF
TRBV6-4 CARVNNSPLHF
TRBV7-3 CASSFGGPNTGELFF
TRBV7-9 CASSFRTGGLLTDTQYF
TRBV10-3 CAISATGAFNQPQHF
TRBV5-1 CASSLDTGEIYEQYF
TRBV11-2 CASSLRGFRAGFVQYF
TRBV11-2 CASSLGLAGPYEQYF
TRBV6-6 CASTYRPSGTYEQYF
TRBV2 CASSEGPTNTGELFF
TRBV7-2 CASSPGTSLSSYEQYF
TRBV4-1 CASSPDASGGVDTQYF
TRBV29-1 CSVEEGRAQGRADNEQFF
TRBV6-1 CASSEFWTGGTGELFF
TRBV5-4 CASSLMTGGAFF